Following are 11 T cell receptor beta chains from one sample sequenced in a study of spatial heterogeneity in lung cancer. The time point denotes: sample taken at primary tumor resection. From tumor, nontumor lung or frozen PBMC, whole RNA was taken unsorted for sequencing. TCRdb re-called the 5' RACE reads through MiXCR, storing one row per CDR3 protein. Here the sample spans 55,000 to 75,000 distinct CDR3 sequences, about 8% being singletons. The sample consisted of PBMCs, taken at surgery. Receptor source: a female donor with early-stage non-small cell lung cancer.

This chain uses TRBV11-2 with TRBJ2-5; D not certain. The CDR3 runs 13 residues. The V gene's germline CDR1 is SGHAT and CDR2 FQNNGV. Trimming removed 2 bases at V and 4 bases at J, with 8 bases between. CDR3 sequence (DNA): TGTGCCAGCAGCTTAAGTGATGGAGAGACCCAGTACTTC. Translated, it gives CASSLSDGETQYF.

This clonotype turned up a few times. V is TRBV28 and J is TRBJ1-1; perhaps TRBD1 as D (6 bases). Germline V gene sequence: CDR1 MDHEN, CDR2 SYDVKM. V lost 7 bases and J 1 base, leaving 22 bases between the germline ends. CDR3 length: 17 amino acids. The CDR3 is CASITWDTLGQNTEAFF. In DNA, the CDR3 is TGTGCCAGCATTACGTGGGACACTCTTGGGCAGAACACTGAAGCTTTCTTT.

The rearrangement links TRBV28 to TRBJ2-7, with 7 bases fitting TRBD2. V dropped 4 bases and J dropped 2; count of bases not matched to a gene: 8. The CDR3 is 15 amino acids. The germline gives CDR1 MDHEN, CDR2 SYDVKM. The CDR3 is CASSSPSRGTYEQYV. DNA for the CDR3: TGTGCCAGCAGTTCCCCCTCGCGGGGGACCTACGAGCAGTACGTC.

This clonotype was counted a few times. The genes are TRBV10-1 and TRBJ2-7; TRBD1 agrees at 8 bases. CDR1 is WNHNN and CDR2 is SYGVQD in the germline V gene (reference sequence). This CDR3 is built from 17 residues. Germline trimming cut 6 bases from V and 0 bases from J; bases unmatched to any gene: 13. CDR3 loop: CASSVTGVVESSYEQYF. As DNA, the CDR3 is TGCGCCAGCAGCGTGACAGGGGTCGTGGAAAGCTCCTACGAGCAGTACTTC.

This clonotype was seen ten or more times. The V call is TRBV15, the J call TRBJ1-2; the D is unclear. CDR3 length: 14 amino acids. V dropped 0 bases and J dropped 4 bases, with 9 bases sitting between them. CDR1 and CDR2 from the germline V gene are LNHNV and YYDKDF (reference sequence). The CDR3 DNA follows: TGTGCCACCAGCAGAGATCAGAGTGGCTATGGCTACACCTTC. Translation: CATSRDQSGYGYTF.

This clonotype was detected ten times or more. The chain links TRBV5-1 to TRBJ2-5; D is possibly TRBD1 (6 bases). The ends were cut back, 4 bases at V and 4 bases at J, with 11 bases in the middle. Germline V CDR1 and CDR2: SGHRS, YFSETQ. The CDR3 has 13 residues. The CDR3 protein is CASSRDNSETQYF. Written as DNA, the CDR3 is TGCGCCAGCAGCCGGGACAACTCAGAGACCCAGTACTTC.

The chain carries TRBV9 and TRBJ2-5; possibly TRBD2 for D (6 bases). CDR3 length equals 13 residues. Trimming shortened V by 4 bases and J by 5 bases, and 12 bases separated the two germline ends. Germline V gives CDR1 SGDLS, CDR2 YYNGEE. The CDR3 loop reads CASSSGGTETQYF. CDR3 coding DNA: TGTGCCAGCAGCAGTGGGGGGACTGAGACCCAGTACTTC.

This clonotype showed up just a few times. An end of the junction does not agree with germline; a read error may underlie this. The V and J genes are TRBV7-7 and TRBJ1-1; D is perhaps TRBD1 (5 bases). The germline V gene encodes CDR1 SSHAT and CDR2 FNYEAQ (reference sequence). CDR3 size: 13 residues. This CDR3 reads CASSLAEGSEAFF. In nucleotides, the CDR3 is TGTGCTAGCAGCTTAGCAGAGGGGTCTGAAGCTTTCTTT.

The sample holds many counts of this clonotype. The chain joins TRBV10-3 to TRBJ2-2; D is undetermined. Germline CDR1 ENHRY, CDR2 SYGVKD. The length of the CDR3 is 15 residues. V lost 4 bases to trimming and J lost 1 base, with 10 bases between them. CDR3 nucleotides: TGTGCCATCAGTGGTGGCCCTTTGAACACCGGGGAGCTGTTTTTT. Translated: CAISGGPLNTGELFF.

The V gene is TRBV21-1, the J gene TRBJ2-5. TRBV21-1 is labeled a pseudogene. The CDR3 runs 13 residues. DNA for the CDR3: TGTGCCAGCAGCAAACCGAGAGAAGAGACCCAGTACTTC. This codes for CASSKPREETQYF.

The chain employs TRBV27 and TRBJ2-3; maybe TRBD2 (7 bases). The V gene's germline CDR1 is MNHEY and CDR2 SMNVEV (reference sequence). CDR3 length: 15 amino acids. Trimming shortened V by 6 bases and J by 2 bases, and 15 bases separated the two germline ends. The CDR3 sequence: CASSHGGGPTDTQYF. CDR3 sequence (DNA): TGTGCCAGCAGCCATGGGGGGGGGCCCACAGATACGCAGTATTTT.